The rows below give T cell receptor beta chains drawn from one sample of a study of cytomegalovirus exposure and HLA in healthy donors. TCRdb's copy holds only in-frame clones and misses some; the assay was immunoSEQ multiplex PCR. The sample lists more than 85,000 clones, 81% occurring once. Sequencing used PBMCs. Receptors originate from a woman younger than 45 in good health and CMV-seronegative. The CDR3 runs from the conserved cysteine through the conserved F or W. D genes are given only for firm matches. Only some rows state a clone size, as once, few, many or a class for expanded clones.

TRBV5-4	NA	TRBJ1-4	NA	CASSTQRPGSSEKLFF	TGTGCCAGCAGCACACAGAGGCCGGGGTCTAGTGAAAAACTGTTTTTT
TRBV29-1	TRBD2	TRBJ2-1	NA	CSVVLLAAYNEQFF	TGCAGCGTTGTCCTCCTAGCGGCCTACAATGAGCAGTTCTTC
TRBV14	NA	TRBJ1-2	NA	CASSESGGSYGYTF	TGTGCCAGCAGCGAGTCGGGCGGGAGCTATGGCTACACCTTC
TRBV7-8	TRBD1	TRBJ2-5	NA	CASSFRGSQETQYF	TGTGCCAGCAGCTTCAGGGGGAGCCAAGAGACCCAGTACTTC
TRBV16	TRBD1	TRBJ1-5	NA	CASSQWRQGKGQPQHF	TGTGCCAGCAGCCAATGGCGACAGGGGAAAGGACAGCCCCAGCATTTT
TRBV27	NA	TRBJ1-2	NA	CASSLLGDTNPRNYGYTF	TGTGCCAGCAGTCTCTTAGGGGACACAAACCCGCGTAACTATGGCTACACCTTC
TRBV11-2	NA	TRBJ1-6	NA	CASSPGQYNSPLHF	TGTGCCAGCAGCCCAGGACAGTATAATTCACCCCTCCACTTT
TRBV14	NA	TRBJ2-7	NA	CASSQDLSTTLLEQYF	TGTGCCAGCAGCCAAGATCTGAGCACCACTCTCCTCGAGCAGTACTTC
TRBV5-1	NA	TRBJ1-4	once	CASSGRSGGVGEKLFF	TGCGCCAGCAGCGGAAGGAGTGGAGGGGTAGGAGAAAAACTGTTTTTT
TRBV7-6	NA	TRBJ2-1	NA	CASSKGEDNEQFF	TGTGCCAGCAGCAAGGGGGAAGACAATGAGCAGTTCTTC
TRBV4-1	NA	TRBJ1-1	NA	CASSRILAGNTEAFF	TGCGCCAGCAGCCGAATTCTGGCGGGGAACACTGAAGCTTTCTTT
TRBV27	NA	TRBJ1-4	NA	CASSFAGENEKLFF	TGTGCCAGCAGTTTCGCGGGGGAGAATGAAAAACTGTTTTTT
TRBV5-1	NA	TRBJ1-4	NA	CASSLGAVTNEKLFF	TGCGCCAGCAGCTTGGGTGCAGTAACTAATGAAAAACTGTTTTTT
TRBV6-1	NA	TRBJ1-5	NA	CASSERPGGNQPQHF	TGTGCCAGCAGTGAACGGCCAGGGGGCAATCAGCCCCAGCATTTT
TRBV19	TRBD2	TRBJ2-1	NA	CASSIGTSVNEQFF	TGTGCCAGTAGTATAGGGACTAGCGTGAATGAGCAGTTCTTC
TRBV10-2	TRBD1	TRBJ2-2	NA	CASRTGREDTGELFF	TGCGCCAGCAGGACAGGGCGCGAAGACACCGGGGAGCTGTTTTTT
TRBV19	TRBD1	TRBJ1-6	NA	CASSEAGGSPLHF	TGTGCCAGTAGTGAAGCAGGGGGATCACCCCTCCACTTT
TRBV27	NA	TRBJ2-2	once	CASRLQNTGELFF	TGTGCCAGCAGACTACAGAACACCGGGGAGCTGTTTTTT
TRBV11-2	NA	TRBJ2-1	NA	CASSRPLASHEQFF	TGTGCCAGCAGCCGTCCCCTAGCATCTCACGAGCAGTTCTTC
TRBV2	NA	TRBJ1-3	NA	CASSPNQNRRDTIYF	TGTGCCAGCAGTCCCAACCAAAACAGGAGAGACACCATATATTTT
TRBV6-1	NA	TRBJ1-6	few	CASSEAQGLSPLHF	TGTGCCAGCAGTGAAGCGCAGGGGCTTTCACCCCTCCACTTT
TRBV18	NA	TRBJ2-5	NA	CASSPGRVETQYF	TGTGCCAGCTCACCAGGTCGAGTGGAGACCCAGTACTTC
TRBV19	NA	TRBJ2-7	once	CASSSTPRGVNEQYF	TGTGCCAGTAGTTCCACCCCCAGGGGGGTCAACGAGCAGTACTTC
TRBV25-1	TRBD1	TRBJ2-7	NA	CARSRGTGVNYEQYF	TGTGCCAGATCCCGCGGTACAGGGGTCAACTACGAGCAGTACTTC
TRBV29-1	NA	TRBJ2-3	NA	CSVETDTRTDTQYF	TGCAGCGTTGAGACGGACACCCGCACAGATACGCAGTATTTT
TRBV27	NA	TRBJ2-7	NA	CASGASVGPHEQYF	TGTGCCAGCGGCGCTAGCGTAGGCCCCCACGAGCAGTACTTC
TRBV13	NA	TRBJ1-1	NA	CASSSVGGRSTEAFF	TGTGCCAGCAGCTCAGTAGGGGGAAGGAGCACTGAAGCTTTCTTT
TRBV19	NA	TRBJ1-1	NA	CATRVEGRTEAFF	TGTGCCACCAGGGTCGAAGGACGCACTGAAGCTTTCTTT
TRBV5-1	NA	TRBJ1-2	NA	CASSTAQSPNYGYTF	TGCGCCAGCTCAACAGCACAGAGTCCCAACTATGGCTACACCTTC
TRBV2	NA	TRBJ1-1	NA	CASTVPVGRLNTEAFF	TGTGCCAGCACTGTTCCCGTTGGGCGATTGAACACTGAAGCTTTCTTT
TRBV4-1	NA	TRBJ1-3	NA	CASSKGTLDGNTIYF	TGCGCCAGCAGCAAGGGGACATTGGATGGAAACACCATATATTTT